Shown below are 21 T cell receptor beta chains from a single sample sequenced in a study of cytomegalovirus exposure and HLA in healthy donors (dated by TCRdb to the late 2010s). Library prep was done by the immunoSEQ multiplex PCR assay. For the multiplex PCR, a mixture combining 60 forward primers for TCR Vbeta segments and 13 reverse primers for TCR Jbeta segments was used. The clones in this table, taken by TCRdb from immuneACCESS, are in-frame only. Not every clone is retained; where verified, under half of the shortfall comes from an unresolved V gene, and the cause of the rest is unknown. Across this sample there are approximately 160,000 clones, with around 82% seen only once. 0.38% of the sample rests with the top ten. Sequenced material: PBMCs. These receptors came from a boy between 2 and 15 years old in good health and CMV-seronegative.

The chain employs TRBV9 and TRBJ2-2; 7 nucleotides match TRBD1. The ends lost 0 bases at V and 5 bases at J; junction bases unmatched: 4. Germline CDR1 and CDR2: SGDLS and YYNGEE. The length of the CDR3 is 15 residues. The CDR3 DNA sequence: TGTGCCAGCAGCGTAGAGACAGGGCTAACCGGGGAGCTGTTTTTT. Protein sequence: CASSVETGLTGELFF.

The chain has TRBV10-3 and TRBJ1-1, with D tentatively TRBD1 (5 bases). Trimming removed 5 bases at V and 5 bases at J, with 9 bases between. The CDR3 has 12 residues. Germline assignment: CDR1 ENHRY and CDR2 SYGVKD. CDR3 in DNA: TGTGCCATCAGTATCCGGGGGACTGAAGCTTTCTTT. It yields the protein CAISIRGTEAFF.

DNA of the CDR3: TGTGCCAGCAGCTGGACAGGGGGCTATGGCTACACCTTC. Translated, it gives CASSWTGGYGYTF. The chain has TRBV5-8 and TRBJ1-2; 10 bases match TRBD1. Germline loops: CDR1 SGHTS, CDR2 YDEGEE. V was clipped by 3 bases and J by 4 bases; unmatched bases: 0. The CDR3 consists of 13 residues.

The rearrangement joins TRBV9 to TRBJ2-3, with a tentative D call TRBD2 (6 bases). The germline V and J ends were trimmed by 0 bases and 4 bases, with 12 bases remaining between them. Germline V gene data show CDR1 as SGDLS and CDR2 as YYNGEE. This CDR3 is 15 amino acids long. The CDR3: CASSVGDSPSDTQYF. CDR3 nucleotide sequence: TGTGCCAGCAGCGTAGGGGACTCCCCTTCAGATACGCAGTATTTT.

The chain uses TRBV30 and TRBJ1-3; possibly TRBD1 for D (6 bases). Germline V lookup: CDR1 GTSNPN, CDR2 SVGIG (reference sequence). This CDR3 is 15 amino acids long. Trimming cost V 0 bases and J 0 bases, with 9 bases left between them. CDR3 residues: CAWSVGQTSGNTIYF. The DNA of the CDR3 is TGTGCCTGGAGTGTAGGACAGACCTCTGGAAACACCATATATTTT.

The rearrangement joins TRBV19 to TRBJ2-7; D unresolved. The CDR3 has 13 amino acids. CDR1 is LNHDA and CDR2 is SQIVND in the germline V gene (reference sequence). V was cut by 8 bases and J by 6 bases, with 17 bases left in between. The CDR3 region has the DNA TGTGCCAGTTCCCCTTTCTCTCTTTCCGAGCAGTACTTC. Its protein is CASSPFSLSEQYF. The full variable domain, its missing parts supplied by reference TRBV19 and TRBJ2-7, is DGGITQSPKYLFRKEGQNVTLSCEQNLNHDAMYWYRQDPGQGLRLIYYSQIVNDFQKGDIAEGYSVSREKKESFPLTVTSAQKNPTAFYLCASSPFSLSEQYFGPGTRLTVT.

This clone was seen a handful of times. This sequence joins TRBV19 and TRBJ2-3, with 11 bases that match TRBD2. Trimming removed 6 bases from V and 5 bases from J; junction bases left unmatched: 4. Per the germline V gene, CDR1 is LNHDA and CDR2 is SQIVND (reference sequence). The CDR3 is 14 residues long. CDR3 residues: CASRLAGGGDTQYF. The CDR3 DNA follows: TGTGCCAGTAGGTTAGCGGGAGGGGGAGATACGCAGTATTTT.

The rearrangement links TRBV7-8 to TRBJ2-1; 7 bases match TRBD2. V shed 1 base and J 3 bases; nucleotides not matched to a gene: 6. Germline CDR1 reads SGHVS; CDR2 reads FQNEAQ. The CDR3 runs 16 residues. CDR3 nucleotides: TGTGCCAGCAGCTTAGAGAGGCTAGCGGACTACAATGAGCAGTTCTTC. Protein product: CASSLERLADYNEQFF.

This clone was detected only a few times. The chain has TRBV4-1 and TRBJ2-3; TRBD2 aligns across 8 bases. V was clipped by 0 bases and J by 5 bases; unmatched bases: 7. Germline V gives CDR1 MGHRA, CDR2 YSYEKL. CDR3 length: 16 amino acids. CDR3 residues: CASSQDLAGGVDTQYF. Written as DNA, the CDR3 is TGCGCCAGCAGCCAAGATCTGGCGGGAGGAGTAGATACGCAGTATTTT.

The chain recombines TRBV28 with TRBJ2-2; 8 bases align to TRBD1. Germline V lookup: CDR1 MDHEN, CDR2 SYDVKM. V shed 5 bases and J 3 bases; nucleotides not matched to a gene: 8. This CDR3 is built from 16 residues. The CDR3 sequence is CASSVRGTGYTGELFF. The CDR3 DNA sequence: TGTGCCAGCAGTGTGCGAGGGACAGGCTACACCGGGGAGCTGTTTTTT.

This clone was recorded only once. The chain has TRBV11-2 and TRBJ2-1, with 10 bases matching TRBD2. The germline V gene encodes CDR1 SGHAT and CDR2 FQNNGV. V dropped 5 bases and J dropped 8; count of bases not matched to a gene: 15. The CDR3 length is 17 residues. CDR3 DNA sequence: TGTGCCAGCAGCCTCATAGCGGGAGGAACCGGGGGTTATGAGCAGTTCTTC. Protein sequence: CASSLIAGGTGGYEQFF.

The chain joins TRBV13 to TRBJ2-7; perhaps TRBD2 as D (5 bases). Germline V gene lookup returns CDR1 PRHDT and CDR2 FYEKMQ (reference sequence). The length of the CDR3 is 15 residues. V was shortened by 5 bases and J by 3 bases, with 17 bases between the two germline ends. The CDR3 region is CASSTPRGTLYEQYF. The CDR3 DNA reads TGTGCCAGCAGCACCCCCCGGGGTACACTCTACGAGCAGTACTTC.

The gene calls are TRBV10-3 and TRBJ1-2; TRBD1 is a possible D gene (6 bases). The length of the CDR3 is 15 residues. V was pared by 3 bases and J by 5 bases, with 16 bases between. The germline gives CDR1 ENHRY, CDR2 SYGVKD. The CDR3 bases are TGTGCCATCAGTGATGGGACAATGGGGCTATATGGCTACACCTTC. Translation: CAISDGTMGLYGYTF.

The rearrangement links TRBV7-2 to TRBJ1-1; D perhaps matches TRBD1 (6 bases). This CDR3 has 15 residues. Germline V gene lookup returns CDR1 SGHTA and CDR2 FQGNSA. Trimming took off 5 bases at V and 3 bases at J, with 16 bases between the two ends. The CDR3 loop reads CASSPLDRGHTEAFF. The CDR3 DNA reads as TGTGCCAGCAGCCCCCTGGACAGAGGACACACTGAAGCTTTCTTT.

The chain employs TRBV28 and TRBJ1-2; D is uncertain. There are 11 residues in the CDR3. Trimming shortened V by 3 bases and J by 6 bases, and 5 bases separated the two germline ends. The V gene's germline CDR1 is MDHEN and CDR2 SYDVKM. The CDR3 bases are TGTGCCAGCAGTTTCCCTGATGGCTACACCTTC. Translating it yields CASSFPDGYTF.

The rearrangement joins TRBV6-5 to TRBJ2-3, with D uncertain. Trimming shortened V by 6 bases and J by 4 bases, and 5 bases separated the two germline ends. This CDR3 has 11 residues. Germline V gene data show CDR1 as MNHEY and CDR2 as SVGAGI. DNA for the CDR3: TGTGCCAGCAGCCAGGCAGATACGCAGTATTTT. Translation gives CASSQADTQYF.

Notes on this clone: Other nucleotide sequences in the sample specify the same CDR3. The chain joins TRBV28 to TRBJ2-7; D is perhaps TRBD1 (5 bases). Germline CDR1 and CDR2: MDHEN and SYDVKM. V gave up 5 bases and J gave up 4 bases, with 9 bases separating them. The CDR3 contains 12 residues. CDR3 region: CASSLDSYEQYF. CDR3 bases: TGTGCCAGCAGTCTCGACAGTTACGAGCAGTACTTC.

The chain uses TRBV5-8 and TRBJ1-1; D may be TRBD1 (5 bases). Looked up from germline, CDR1 is SGHTS and CDR2 is YDEGEE. V was trimmed by 0 bases and J by 3 bases, leaving 12 bases between them. CDR3 size: 15 residues. CDR3 in amino acids: CASSLALDIYTEAFF. The CDR3 nucleotides are TGTGCCAGCAGCTTGGCCTTGGACATCTACACTGAAGCTTTCTTT.

This clone was seen once. V is TRBV6-4 and J is TRBJ2-1; 7 positions agree with TRBD2. The CDR3 covers 14 residues. After removal of 2 bases from V and 8 bases from J, the junction contained 6 bases not matched to a gene. Germline assignment: CDR1 MRHNA and CDR2 SNTAGT. CDR3 coding DNA: TGTGCCAGCAGTGACAAGGGCGGGAGCGATGAGCAGTTCTTC. It is translated as CASSDKGGSDEQFF.

J is TRBJ2-7 and V is TRBV11-2; TRBD2 matches at 8 bases. V gave up 5 bases and J gave up 2 bases; unmatched junction bases: 5. This CDR3 spans 14 amino acids. Germline V gene data show CDR1 as SGHAT and CDR2 as FQNNGV. The CDR3 spells CASSVSGAPYEQYF. The CDR3 region has the DNA TGTGCCAGCAGCGTTAGCGGGGCCCCCTACGAGCAGTACTTC.

The CDR3 is CASRPLNWDRGEDQPQHF. In DNA form, the CDR3 reads TGTGCCAGCAGACCCTTGAACTGGGACAGGGGAGAGGATCAGCCCCAGCATTTT. This chain connects TRBV28 to TRBJ1-5; 10 nucleotides match TRBD1. CDR1 and CDR2 from the germline V gene are MDHEN and SYDVKM. Losses at the gene ends were 6 bases for V and 5 bases for J; bases not matched to a gene: 16. This CDR3 has 18 residues.